This TCR beta chain was recovered during a study of PD-1 blockade in classical Hodgkin lymphoma. Method: immunoSEQ multiplex PCR; TCRdb's copy keeps in-frame clones and lacks some. The sample records 15,000 to 20,000 clones, 80% being singletons. V dropped 6 bases and J dropped 4 bases, with 16 bases sitting between them. There are 15 residues in the CDR3. The germline gives CDR1 MNHNY, CDR2 SVGAGI (reference sequence). As to time point: cycle 4 day 1 (C4D1), after around six weeks of nivolumab. Each patient relapsed following autologous stem cell transplantation, and prior brentuximab vedotin exposure differed.

This TCR was recovered from a human donor with classical Hodgkin lymphoma. This specimen was peripheral blood mononuclear cells (PBMCs), taken before the fourth cycle of nivolumab. V and J are TRBV6-6 and TRBJ2-1; weak D call: TRBD2 (6 bases). As DNA, the CDR3 is TGTGCCAGCAGCTCTACCGGGACTCAGTACAATGAGCAGTTCTTC. It encodes CASSSTGTQYNEQFF.